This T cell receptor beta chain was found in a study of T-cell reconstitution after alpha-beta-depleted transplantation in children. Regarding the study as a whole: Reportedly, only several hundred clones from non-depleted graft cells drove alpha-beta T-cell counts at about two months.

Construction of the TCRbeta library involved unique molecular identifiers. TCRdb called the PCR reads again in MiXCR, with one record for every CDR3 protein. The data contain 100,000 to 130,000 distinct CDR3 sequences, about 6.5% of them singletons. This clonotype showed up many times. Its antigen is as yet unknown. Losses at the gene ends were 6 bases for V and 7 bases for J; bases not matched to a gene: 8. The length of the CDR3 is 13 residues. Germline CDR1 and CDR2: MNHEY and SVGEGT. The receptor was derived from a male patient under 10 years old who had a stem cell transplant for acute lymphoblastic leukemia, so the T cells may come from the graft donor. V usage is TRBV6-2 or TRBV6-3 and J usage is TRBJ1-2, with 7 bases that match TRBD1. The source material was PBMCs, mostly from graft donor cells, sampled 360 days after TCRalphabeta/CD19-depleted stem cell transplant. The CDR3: CASSRDRASGYTF. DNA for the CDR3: TGTGCCAGCAGCCGTGACAGGGCATCTGGCTACACCTTC.